This TCR beta chain emerged from a study of blood T cell repertoires in COVID-19. The wider study: From T cells, B-cell-depleted T cells, or PBMCs came the material, which was cDNA or gDNA.

Germline V gene data show CDR1 as SGHAT and CDR2 as FQNNGV. V dropped 5 bases and J dropped 4; count of bases not matched to a gene: 4. The CDR3 is 15 amino acids. Methods used by the authors: Amplifying reference gene primers gave estimates of nucleated cell counts. The table came from immunoSEQ multiplex PCR; TCRdb's copy has only in-frame clones and leaves some out. The D gene and trimming were derived from the DNA, and the V and J assignments and clone size from that table. The data contain about 20,000 clones, about nine tenths of them singletons. The chain has TRBV11-2 and TRBJ2-7; 14 nucleotides line up with TRBD2. Sequencing input: peripheral blood. The receptor was derived from a human donor in a cohort sampled during active COVID-19. For the CDR3, the DNA is TGTGCCAGCAGCCCGGGACTAGCGGGAGATTACGAGCAGTACTTC. It translates to CASSPGLAGDYEQYF.